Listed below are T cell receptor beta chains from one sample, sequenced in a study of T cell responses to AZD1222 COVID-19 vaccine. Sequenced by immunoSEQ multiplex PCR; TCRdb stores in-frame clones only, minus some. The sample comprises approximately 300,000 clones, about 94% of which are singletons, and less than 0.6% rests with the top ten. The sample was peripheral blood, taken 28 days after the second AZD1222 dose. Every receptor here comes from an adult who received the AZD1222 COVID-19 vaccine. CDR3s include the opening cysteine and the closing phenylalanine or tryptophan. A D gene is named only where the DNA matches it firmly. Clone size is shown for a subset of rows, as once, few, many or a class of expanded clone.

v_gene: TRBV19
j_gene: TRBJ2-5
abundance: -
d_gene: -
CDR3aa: CASRGRSIDTQYF
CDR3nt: TGTGCCAGTCGGGGGCGGTCGATCGACACCCAGTACTTC

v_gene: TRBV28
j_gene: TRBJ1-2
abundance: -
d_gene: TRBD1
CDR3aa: CASSSAPGDSPGVRYGYTF
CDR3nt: TGTGCCAGCAGTTCCGCCCCCGGGGACAGCCCCGGGGTAAGGTATGGCTACACCTTC

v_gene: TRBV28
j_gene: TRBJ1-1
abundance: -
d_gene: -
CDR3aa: CASYPPGQLEAFF
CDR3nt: TGTGCCAGCTACCCGCCCGGACAGCTTGAAGCTTTCTTT

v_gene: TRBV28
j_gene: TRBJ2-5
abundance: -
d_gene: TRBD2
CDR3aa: CASSLLAGGPSHETQYF
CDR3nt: TGTGCCAGCAGTTTACTAGCGGGGGGGCCATCTCATGAGACCCAGTACTTC

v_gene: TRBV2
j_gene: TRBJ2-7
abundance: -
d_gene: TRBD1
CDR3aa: CASSPGQSLYSEQYF
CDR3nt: TGTGCCAGCAGTCCGGGACAGAGTCTTTATAGCGAGCAGTACTTC

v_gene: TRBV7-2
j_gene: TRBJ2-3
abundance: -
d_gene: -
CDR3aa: CASSPTGAADTQYF
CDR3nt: TGTGCCAGCAGCCCGACGGGGGCCGCGGATACGCAGTATTTT

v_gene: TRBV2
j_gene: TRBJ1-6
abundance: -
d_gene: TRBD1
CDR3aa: CASSDNRGDLSPLHF
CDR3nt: TGTGCCAGCAGTGATAACAGGGGAGATCTTTCACCCCTCCACTTT

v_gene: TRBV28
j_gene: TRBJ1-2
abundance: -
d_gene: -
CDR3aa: CASSLPPSGGVEGGYTF
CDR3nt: TGTGCCAGCAGTCTCCCCCCATCGGGGGGCGTAGAGGGTGGCTACACCTTC

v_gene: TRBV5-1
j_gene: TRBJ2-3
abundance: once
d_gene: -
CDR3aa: CASSRRGIGVSADTQYF
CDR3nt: TGCGCCAGCAGCCGGCGGGGAATAGGCGTCTCCGCAGATACGCAGTATTTT

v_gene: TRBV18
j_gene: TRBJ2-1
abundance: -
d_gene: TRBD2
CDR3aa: CASSPLLAGSPGGEQFF
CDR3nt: TGTGCCAGCTCACCATTGCTAGCGGGGTCCCCCGGAGGAGAGCAGTTCTTC

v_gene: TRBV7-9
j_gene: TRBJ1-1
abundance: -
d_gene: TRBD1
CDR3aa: CASSLTTRTGGETEAFF
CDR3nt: TGTGCCAGCAGCTTAACCACCCGCACAGGGGGCGAAACTGAAGCTTTCTTT

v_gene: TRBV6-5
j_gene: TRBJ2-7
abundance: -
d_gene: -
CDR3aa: CASSYDRLADEQYF
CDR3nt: TGTGCCAGCAGTTACGATCGGCTAGCTGACGAGCAGTACTTC

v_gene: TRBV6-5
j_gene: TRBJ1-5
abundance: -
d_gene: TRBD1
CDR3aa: CASSLRDRGDQPQHF
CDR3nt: TGTGCCAGCAGTCTCCGGGACAGGGGTGATCAGCCCCAGCATTTT

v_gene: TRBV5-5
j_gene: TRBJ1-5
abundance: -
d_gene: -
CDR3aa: CASSLAMRDQPQHF
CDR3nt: TGTGCCAGCAGCTTGGCCATGAGGGATCAGCCCCAGCATTTT

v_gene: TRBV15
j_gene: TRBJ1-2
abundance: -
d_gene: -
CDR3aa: CATSESNFYGYTF
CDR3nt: TGTGCCACCAGCGAGTCTAATTTCTATGGCTACACCTTC

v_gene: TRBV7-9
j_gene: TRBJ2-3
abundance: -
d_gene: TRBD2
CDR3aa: CASSPSGGALTDTQYF
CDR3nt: TGTGCCAGCAGCCCTAGCGGGGGGGCCCTCACAGATACGCAGTATTTT